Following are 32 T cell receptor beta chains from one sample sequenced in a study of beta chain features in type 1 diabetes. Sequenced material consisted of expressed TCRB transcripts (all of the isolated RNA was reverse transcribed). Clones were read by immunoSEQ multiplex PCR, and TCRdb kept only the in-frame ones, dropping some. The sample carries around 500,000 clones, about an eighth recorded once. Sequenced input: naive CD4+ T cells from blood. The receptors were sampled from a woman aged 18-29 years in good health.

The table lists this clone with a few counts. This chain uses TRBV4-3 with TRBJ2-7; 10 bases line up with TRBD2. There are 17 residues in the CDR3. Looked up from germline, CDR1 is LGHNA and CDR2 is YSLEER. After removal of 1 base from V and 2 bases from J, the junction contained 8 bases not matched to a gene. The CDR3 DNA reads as TGCGCCAGCAGCCAAGCCCTAGCGGGAGCTATCGCCTACGAGCAGTACTTC. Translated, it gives CASSQALAGAIAYEQYF.

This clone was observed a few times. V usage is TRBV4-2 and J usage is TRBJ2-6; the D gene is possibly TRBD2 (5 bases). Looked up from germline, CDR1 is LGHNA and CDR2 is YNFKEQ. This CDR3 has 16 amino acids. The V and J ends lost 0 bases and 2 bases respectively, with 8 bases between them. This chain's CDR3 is CASSQDLAAGANVLTF. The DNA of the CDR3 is TGTGCCAGCAGCCAAGATCTAGCCGCTGGGGCCAACGTCCTGACTTTC.

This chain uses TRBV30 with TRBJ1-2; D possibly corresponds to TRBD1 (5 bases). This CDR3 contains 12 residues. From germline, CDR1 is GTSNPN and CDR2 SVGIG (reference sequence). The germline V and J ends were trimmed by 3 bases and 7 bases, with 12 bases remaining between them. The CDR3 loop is CAWSPGIGGYTF. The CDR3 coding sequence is TGTGCCTGGAGCCCAGGGATAGGTGGCTACACCTTC.

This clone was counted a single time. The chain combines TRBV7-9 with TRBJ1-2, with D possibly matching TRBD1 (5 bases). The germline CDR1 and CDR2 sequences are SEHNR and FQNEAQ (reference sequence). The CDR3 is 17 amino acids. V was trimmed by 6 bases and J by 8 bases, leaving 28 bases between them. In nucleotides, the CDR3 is TGTGCCAGCAGGATATTGTACGGGACGAGACTTGTAGGCGGCTACACCTTC. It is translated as CASRILYGTRLVGGYTF.

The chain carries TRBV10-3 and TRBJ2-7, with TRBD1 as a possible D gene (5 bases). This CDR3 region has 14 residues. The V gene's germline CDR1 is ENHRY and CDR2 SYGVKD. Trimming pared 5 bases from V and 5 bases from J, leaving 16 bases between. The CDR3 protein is CAISREGRVDEQYV. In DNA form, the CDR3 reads TGTGCCATCAGTAGGGAAGGCAGGGTCGACGAGCAGTACGTC.

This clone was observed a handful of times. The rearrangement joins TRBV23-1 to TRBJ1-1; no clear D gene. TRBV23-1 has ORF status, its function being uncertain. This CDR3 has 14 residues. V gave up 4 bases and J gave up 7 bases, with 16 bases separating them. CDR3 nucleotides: TGCGCCAGCAGTCCTGAAGGTCGGGAAATTGAAGCTTTCTTT. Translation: CASSPEGREIEAFF.

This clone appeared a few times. DNA for the CDR3: TGTGCCAGCAGCGTAGGTCCAGGGAGGGCGGAGACCCAGTACTTC. Protein product: CASSVGPGRAETQYF. The chain combines TRBV9 with TRBJ2-5, with 7 bases fitting TRBD2. Germline CDR1 reads SGDLS; CDR2 reads YYNGEE. V gave up 0 bases and J gave up 5 bases; unmatched junction bases: 7. This CDR3 contains 15 residues.

The CDR3 sequence: CASSASGTSGSPLSTDTQYF. As DNA, the CDR3 is TGTGCCAGCAGCGCTAGTGGGACTAGCGGCAGCCCCCTCAGCACAGATACGCAGTATTTT. The chain is built from TRBV9 and TRBJ2-3, with 11 bases lining up with TRBD2. V gave up 3 bases and J gave up 0 bases; unmatched junction bases: 15. Germline assignment: CDR1 SGDLS and CDR2 YYNGEE. This CDR3 is built from 20 residues.

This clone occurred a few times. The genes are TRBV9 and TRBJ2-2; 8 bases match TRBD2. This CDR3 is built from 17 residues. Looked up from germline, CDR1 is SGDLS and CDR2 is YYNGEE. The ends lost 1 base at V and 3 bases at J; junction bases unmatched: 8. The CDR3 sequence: CASSVRSFSGDTGELFF. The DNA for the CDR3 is TGTGCCAGCAGCGTACGGAGCTTTAGCGGGGACACCGGGGAGCTGTTTTTT.

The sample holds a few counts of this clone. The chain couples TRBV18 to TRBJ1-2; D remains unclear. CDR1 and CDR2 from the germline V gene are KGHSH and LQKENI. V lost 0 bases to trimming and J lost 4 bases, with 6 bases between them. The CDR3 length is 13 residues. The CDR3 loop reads CASSPPQSYGYTF. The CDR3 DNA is TGTGCCAGCTCACCACCACAGTCCTATGGCTACACCTTC.

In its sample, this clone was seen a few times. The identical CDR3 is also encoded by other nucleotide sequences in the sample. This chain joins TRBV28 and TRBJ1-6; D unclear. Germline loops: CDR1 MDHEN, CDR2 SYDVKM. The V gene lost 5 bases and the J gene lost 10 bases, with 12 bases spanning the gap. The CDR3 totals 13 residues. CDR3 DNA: TGTGCCAGCAGTCCTTACGTTGGATCACCCCTCCACTTT. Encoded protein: CASSPYVGSPLHF.

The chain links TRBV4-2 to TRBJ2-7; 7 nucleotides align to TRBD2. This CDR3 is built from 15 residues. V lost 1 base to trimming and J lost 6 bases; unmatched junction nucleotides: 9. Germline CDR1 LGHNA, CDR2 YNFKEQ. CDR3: CASSQAGTREREQYF. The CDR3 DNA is TGTGCCAGCAGCCAAGCGGGGACGCGGGAGCGCGAGCAGTACTTC.

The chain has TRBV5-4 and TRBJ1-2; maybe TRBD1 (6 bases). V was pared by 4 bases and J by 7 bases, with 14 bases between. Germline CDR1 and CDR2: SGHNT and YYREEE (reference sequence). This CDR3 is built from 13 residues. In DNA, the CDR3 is TGTGCCAGCAGCCTACAAACAGGGCTTGGCTACACCTTC. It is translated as CASSLQTGLGYTF.

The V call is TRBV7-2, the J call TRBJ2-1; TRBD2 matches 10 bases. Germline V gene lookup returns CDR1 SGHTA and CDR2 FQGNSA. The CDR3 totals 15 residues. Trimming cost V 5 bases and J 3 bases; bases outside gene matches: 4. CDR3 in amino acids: CASSQRGGGYNEQFF. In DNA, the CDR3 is TGTGCCAGCAGCCAGCGGGGGGGCGGCTACAATGAGCAGTTCTTC.

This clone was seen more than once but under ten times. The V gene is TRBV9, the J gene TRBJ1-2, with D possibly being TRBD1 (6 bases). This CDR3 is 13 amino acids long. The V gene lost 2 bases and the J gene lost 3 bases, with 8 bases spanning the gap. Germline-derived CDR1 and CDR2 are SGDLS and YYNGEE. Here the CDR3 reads CASSVDSHYGYTF. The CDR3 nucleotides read TGTGCCAGCAGCGTGGACAGCCACTATGGCTACACCTTC.

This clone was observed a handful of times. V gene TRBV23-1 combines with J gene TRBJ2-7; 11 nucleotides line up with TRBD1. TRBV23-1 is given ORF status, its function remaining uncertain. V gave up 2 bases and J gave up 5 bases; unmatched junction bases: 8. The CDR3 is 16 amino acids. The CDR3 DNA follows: TGCGCCAGCAGTCAAGGCGGACAGGGGGCGAAGAACGAGCAGTACGTC. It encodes CASSQGGQGAKNEQYV.

CDR3: CSVRGTVETQYF. The CDR3 nucleotides read TGCAGCGTCAGGGGGACAGTCGAGACCCAGTACTTC. The V gene is TRBV29-1, the J gene TRBJ2-5; 7 bases fit TRBD1. The CDR3 contains 12 residues. Germline V gene sequence: CDR1 SQVTM, CDR2 ANQGSEA. Trimming at V came to 6 bases and at J to 5 bases, leaving 6 bases not matched to a gene. The full variable domain, its missing parts supplied by reference TRBV29-1 and TRBJ2-5, is SAVISQKPSRDICQRGTSLTIQCQVDSQVTMMFWYRQQPGQSLTLIATANQGSEATYESGFVIDKFPISRPNLTFSTLTVSNMSPEDSSIYLCSVRGTVETQYFGPGTRLLVL.

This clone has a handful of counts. The CDR3 DNA reads TGTGCTAGTGGCACGGGACTAGCCACAGAGACCCAGTACTTC. Translating it yields CASGTGLATETQYF. This chain uses TRBV12-5 with TRBJ2-5; 9 positions agree with TRBD2. The CDR3 runs to 14 residues. Germline V gene lookup returns CDR1 LGHNT and CDR2 FRNRAP. Trimming cost V 6 bases and J 4 bases; bases outside gene matches: 6. Variable domain in full (rest from reference TRBV12-5 and TRBJ2-5): DARVTQTPRHKVTEMGQEVTMRCQPILGHNTVFWYRQTMMQGLELLAYFRNRAPLDDSGMPKDRFSAEMPDATLATLKIQPSEPRDSAVYFCASGTGLATETQYFGPGTRLLVL.

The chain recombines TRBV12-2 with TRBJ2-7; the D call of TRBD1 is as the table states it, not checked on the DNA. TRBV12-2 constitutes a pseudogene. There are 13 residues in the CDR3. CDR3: CASRPGQTYEQYV. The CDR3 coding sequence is TGTGCAAGTCGTCCGGGACAGACCTACGAGCAGTACGTC.

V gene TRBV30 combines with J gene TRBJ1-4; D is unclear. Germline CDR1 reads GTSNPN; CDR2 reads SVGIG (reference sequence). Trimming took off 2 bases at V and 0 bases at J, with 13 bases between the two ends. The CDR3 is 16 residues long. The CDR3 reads CAWSIDEVTTNEKLFF. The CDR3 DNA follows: TGTGCCTGGAGTATAGATGAAGTTACAACTAATGAAAAACTGTTTTTT.

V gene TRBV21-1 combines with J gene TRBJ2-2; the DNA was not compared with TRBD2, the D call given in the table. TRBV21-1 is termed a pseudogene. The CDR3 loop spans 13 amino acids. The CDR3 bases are TGTGCCAGCAGCAAGTTTAGTCCCGGGGAGCTGTTTTTT. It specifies CASSKFSPGELFF.

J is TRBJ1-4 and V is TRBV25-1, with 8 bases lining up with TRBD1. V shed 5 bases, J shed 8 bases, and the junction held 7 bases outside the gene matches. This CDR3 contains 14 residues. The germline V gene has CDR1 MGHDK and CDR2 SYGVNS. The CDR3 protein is CASSPQGAREKLFF. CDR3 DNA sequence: TGTGCCAGCAGTCCGCAGGGGGCGAGAGAAAAACTGTTTTTT. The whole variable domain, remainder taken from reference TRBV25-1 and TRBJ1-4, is EADIYQTPRYLVIGTGKKITLECSQTMGHDKMYWYQQDPGMELHLIHYSYGVNSTEKGDLSSESTVSRIRTEHFPLTLESARPSHTSQYLCASSPQGAREKLFFGSGTQLSVL.

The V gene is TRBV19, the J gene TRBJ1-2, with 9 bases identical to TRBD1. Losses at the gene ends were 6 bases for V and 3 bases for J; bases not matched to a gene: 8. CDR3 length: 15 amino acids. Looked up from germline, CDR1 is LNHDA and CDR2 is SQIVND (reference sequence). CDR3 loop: CASSQPGTGHYGYTF. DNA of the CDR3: TGTGCCAGTAGCCAACCCGGGACAGGGCACTATGGCTACACCTTC.

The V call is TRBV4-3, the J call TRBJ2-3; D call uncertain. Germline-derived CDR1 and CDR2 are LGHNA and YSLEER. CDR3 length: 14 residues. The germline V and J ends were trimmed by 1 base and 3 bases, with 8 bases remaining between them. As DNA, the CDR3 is TGCGCCAGCAGCCAAGGGCTACCTACAGATACGCAGTATTTT. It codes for CASSQGLPTDTQYF.

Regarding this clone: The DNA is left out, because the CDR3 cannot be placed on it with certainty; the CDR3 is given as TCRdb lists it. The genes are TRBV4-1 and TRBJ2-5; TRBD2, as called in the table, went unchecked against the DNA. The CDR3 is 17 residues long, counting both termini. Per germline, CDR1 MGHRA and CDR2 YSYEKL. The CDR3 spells CASSHATILEREETQYF.

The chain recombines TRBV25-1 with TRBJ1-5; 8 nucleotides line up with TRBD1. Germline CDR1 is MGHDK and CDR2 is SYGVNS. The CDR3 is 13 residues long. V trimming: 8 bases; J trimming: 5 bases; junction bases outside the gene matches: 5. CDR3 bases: TGTGCCAGCCGACAGGGGTACGATCAGCCCCAGCATTTT. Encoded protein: CASRQGYDQPQHF.

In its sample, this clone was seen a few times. In DNA, the CDR3 is TGTGCCAGCAGTTTTATCCGGGGACAGGGTCAATATGGCTACACCTTC. This codes for CASSFIRGQGQYGYTF. V gene TRBV28 combines with J gene TRBJ1-2, with 9 nucleotides matching TRBD1. With V trimmed by 3 bases and J by 5 bases, 10 bases remained unmatched. Germline V lookup: CDR1 MDHEN, CDR2 SYDVKM. This CDR3 spans 16 amino acids.

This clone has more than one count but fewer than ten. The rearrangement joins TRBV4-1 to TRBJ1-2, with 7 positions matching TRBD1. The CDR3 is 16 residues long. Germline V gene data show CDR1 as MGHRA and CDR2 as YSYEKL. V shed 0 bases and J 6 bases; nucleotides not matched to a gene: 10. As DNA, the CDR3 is TGCGCCAGCAGCCAAGATAGGTCACCAGGGGGAAATGGCTACACCTTC. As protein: CASSQDRSPGGNGYTF.

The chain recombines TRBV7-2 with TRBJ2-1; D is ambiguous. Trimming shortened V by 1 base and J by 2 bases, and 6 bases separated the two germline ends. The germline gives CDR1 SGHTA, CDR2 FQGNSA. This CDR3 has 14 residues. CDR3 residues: CASSLGAAYNEQFF. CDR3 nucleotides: TGTGCCAGCAGCTTAGGCGCGGCCTACAATGAGCAGTTCTTC.

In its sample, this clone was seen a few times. Here the CDR3 reads CASSSTSGSGELFF. The CDR3 DNA reads as TGTGCCAGCAGCTCAACTAGCGGGAGTGGGGAGCTGTTTTTT. The chain employs TRBV11-3 and TRBJ2-2, with 11 bases matching TRBD2. Germline CDR1 and CDR2: SGHNT and YENEEA. The V gene end was trimmed by 4 bases and the J gene end by 8 bases; junction bases not matched to a gene: 3. This CDR3 spans 14 amino acids.

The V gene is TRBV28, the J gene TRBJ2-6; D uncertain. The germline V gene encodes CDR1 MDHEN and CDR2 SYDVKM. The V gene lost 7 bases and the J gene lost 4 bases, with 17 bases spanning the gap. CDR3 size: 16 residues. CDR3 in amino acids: CASTSPVGKGANVLTF. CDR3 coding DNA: TGTGCCAGCACCTCTCCAGTGGGAAAAGGGGCCAACGTCCTGACTTTC.

CDR3 coding DNA: TGTGCCAGCTCACTCTCCGGGACAGGGACCGACAATGAGCAGTTCTTC. It translates to CASSLSGTGTDNEQFF. The chain recombines TRBV18 with TRBJ2-1; 9 positions match TRBD1. The germline V gene encodes CDR1 KGHSH and CDR2 LQKENI. The CDR3 is 16 amino acids. With 4 bases clipped from V and 5 bases from J, the junction kept 9 bases outside the gene matches.